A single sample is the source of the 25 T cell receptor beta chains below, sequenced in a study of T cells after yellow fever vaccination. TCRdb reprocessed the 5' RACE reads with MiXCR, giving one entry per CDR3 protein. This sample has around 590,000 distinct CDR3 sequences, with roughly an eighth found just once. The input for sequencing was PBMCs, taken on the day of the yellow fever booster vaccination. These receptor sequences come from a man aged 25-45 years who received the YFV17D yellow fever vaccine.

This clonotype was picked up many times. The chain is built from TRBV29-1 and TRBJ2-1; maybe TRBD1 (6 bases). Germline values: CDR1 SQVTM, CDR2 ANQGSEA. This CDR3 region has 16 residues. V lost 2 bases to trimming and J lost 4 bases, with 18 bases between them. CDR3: CSVERMAPQGYNEQFF. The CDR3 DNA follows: TGCAGCGTTGAAAGGATGGCTCCTCAGGGGTACAATGAGCAGTTCTTC.

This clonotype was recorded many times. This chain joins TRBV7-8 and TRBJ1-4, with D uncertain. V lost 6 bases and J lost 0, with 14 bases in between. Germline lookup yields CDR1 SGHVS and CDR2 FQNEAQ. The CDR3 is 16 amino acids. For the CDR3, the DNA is TGTGCCAGCAGACTCGACACTTCAGCAACTAATGAAAAACTGTTTTTT. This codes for CASRLDTSATNEKLFF.

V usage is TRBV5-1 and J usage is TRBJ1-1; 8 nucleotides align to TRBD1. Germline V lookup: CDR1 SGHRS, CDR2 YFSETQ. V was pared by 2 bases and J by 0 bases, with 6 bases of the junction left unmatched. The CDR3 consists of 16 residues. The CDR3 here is CASSLAGGLMNTEAFF. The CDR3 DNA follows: TGCGCCAGCAGCTTAGCAGGGGGCTTAATGAACACTGAAGCTTTCTTT.

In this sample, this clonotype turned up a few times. CDR3 sequence reads: CATSGEIDSYNEQFF. CDR3 sequence (DNA): TGTGCCACTAGCGGGGAAATCGACTCCTACAATGAGCAGTTCTTC. V usage is TRBV10-3 and J usage is TRBJ2-1; TRBD2 matches at 9 bases. The ends lost 10 bases at V and 0 bases at J; junction bases unmatched: 7. The CDR3 consists of 15 residues. CDR1 and CDR2 from the germline V gene are ENHRY and SYGVKD.

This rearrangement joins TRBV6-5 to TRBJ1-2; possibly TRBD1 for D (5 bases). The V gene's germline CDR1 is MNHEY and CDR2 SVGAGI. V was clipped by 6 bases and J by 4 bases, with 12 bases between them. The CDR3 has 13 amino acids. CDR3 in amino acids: CASSAMGGYGYTF. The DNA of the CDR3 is TGTGCCAGCAGCGCGATGGGGGGCTATGGCTACACCTTC.

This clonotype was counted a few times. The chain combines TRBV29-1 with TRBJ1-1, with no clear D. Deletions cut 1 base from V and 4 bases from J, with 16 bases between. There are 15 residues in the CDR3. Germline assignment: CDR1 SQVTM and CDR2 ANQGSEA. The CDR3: CSVEAHYTLGTEAFF. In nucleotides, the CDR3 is TGCAGCGTTGAAGCCCACTATACATTAGGCACTGAAGCTTTCTTT.

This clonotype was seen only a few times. For the CDR3, the DNA is TGTGCCAGCAGCTCTCGAGGGGTGCCCGGAGGCTACACCTTC. It encodes CASSSRGVPGGYTF. This chain connects TRBV28 to TRBJ1-2; TRBD1 might be the D (5 bases). The CDR3 sequence is 14 residues long. The germline V gene encodes CDR1 MDHEN and CDR2 SYDVKM. Trimming removed 6 bases at V and 8 bases at J, with 19 bases between.

The CDR3 DNA is TGTGCCAGCAGAGAACCCCCCGGGGTCGACGGTCGTACCACTGAAGCTTTCTTT. Residues: CASREPPGVDGRTTEAFF. V usage is TRBV6-2 or TRBV6-3 and J usage is TRBJ1-1; D is unresolved. The length of the CDR3 is 18 residues. Trimming removed 6 bases from V and 4 bases from J, with 27 bases in between. Looked up from germline, CDR1 is MNHEY and CDR2 is SVGEGT.

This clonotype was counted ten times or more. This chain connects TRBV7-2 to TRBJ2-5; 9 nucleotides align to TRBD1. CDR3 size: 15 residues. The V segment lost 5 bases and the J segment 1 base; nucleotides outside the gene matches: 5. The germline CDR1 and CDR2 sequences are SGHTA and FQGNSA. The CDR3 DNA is TGTGCCAGCAGCCCGGGACAGGGCGTCCAAGAGACCCAGTACTTC. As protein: CASSPGQGVQETQYF.

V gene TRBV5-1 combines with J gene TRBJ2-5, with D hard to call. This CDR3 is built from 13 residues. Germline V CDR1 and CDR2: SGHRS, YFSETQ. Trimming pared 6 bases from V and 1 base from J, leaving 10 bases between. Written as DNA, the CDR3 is TGCGCCAGCACCCGATCACTCCAAGAGACCCAGTACTTC. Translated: CASTRSLQETQYF.

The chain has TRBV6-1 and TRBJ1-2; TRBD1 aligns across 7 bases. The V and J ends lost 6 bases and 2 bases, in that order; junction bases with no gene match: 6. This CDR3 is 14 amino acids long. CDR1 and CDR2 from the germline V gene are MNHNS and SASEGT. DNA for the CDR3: TGTGCCAGCAGCAGGGGGGCCGCGAACTATGGCTACACCTTC. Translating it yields CASSRGAANYGYTF.

CDR3 in DNA: TGTGCCAGCAGCCAAGCGGGGCTAGCGGCATCCTACGAGCAGTACTTC. As protein: CASSQAGLAASYEQYF. The V call is TRBV3-1, the J call TRBJ2-7; 7 bases match TRBD2. This CDR3 is 16 amino acids long. J was trimmed by 1 base and V by 1 base; bases with no gene match: 7. Germline-derived CDR1 and CDR2 are LGHDT and YNNKEL (reference sequence).

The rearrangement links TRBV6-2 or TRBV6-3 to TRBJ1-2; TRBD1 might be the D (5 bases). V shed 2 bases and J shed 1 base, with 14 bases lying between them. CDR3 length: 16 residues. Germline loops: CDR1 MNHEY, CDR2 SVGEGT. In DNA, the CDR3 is TGTGCCAGCAGTTACGGACAAGGAAACGATAACTATGGCTACACCTTC. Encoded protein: CASSYGQGNDNYGYTF.

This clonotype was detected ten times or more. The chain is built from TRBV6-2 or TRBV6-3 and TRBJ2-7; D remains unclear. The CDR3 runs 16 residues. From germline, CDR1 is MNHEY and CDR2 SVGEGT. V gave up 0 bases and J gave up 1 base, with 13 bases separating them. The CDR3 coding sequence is TGTGCCAGCAGTTACTCGGGCATGCGGCTTTCCTACGAGCAGTACTTC. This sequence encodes CASSYSGMRLSYEQYF.

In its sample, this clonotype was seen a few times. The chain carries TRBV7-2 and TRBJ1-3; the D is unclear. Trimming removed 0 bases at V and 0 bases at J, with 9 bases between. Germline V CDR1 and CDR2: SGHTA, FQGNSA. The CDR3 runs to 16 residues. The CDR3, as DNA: TGTGCCAGCAGCTTAGCGGTGTCAAGCTCTGGAAACACCATATATTTT. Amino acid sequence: CASSLAVSSSGNTIYF.

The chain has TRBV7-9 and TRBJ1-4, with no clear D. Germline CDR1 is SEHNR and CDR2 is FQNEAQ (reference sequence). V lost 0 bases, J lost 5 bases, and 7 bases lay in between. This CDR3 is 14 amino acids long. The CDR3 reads CASSLAPLNEKLFF. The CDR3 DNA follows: TGTGCCAGCAGCTTAGCCCCGTTGAATGAAAAACTGTTTTTT.

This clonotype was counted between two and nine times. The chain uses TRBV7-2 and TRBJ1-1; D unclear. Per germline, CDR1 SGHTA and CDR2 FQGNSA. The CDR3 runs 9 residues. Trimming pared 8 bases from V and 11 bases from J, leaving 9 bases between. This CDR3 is CASGPLAFF. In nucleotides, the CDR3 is TGTGCCAGCGGTCCTTTGGCTTTCTTT.

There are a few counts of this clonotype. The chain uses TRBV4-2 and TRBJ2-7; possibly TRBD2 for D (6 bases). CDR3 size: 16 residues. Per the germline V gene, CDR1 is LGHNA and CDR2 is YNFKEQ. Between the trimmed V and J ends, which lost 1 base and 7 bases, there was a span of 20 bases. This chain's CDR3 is CASSQGTGLTRSEQYF. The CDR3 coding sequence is TGTGCCAGCAGCCAAGGAACTGGGTTGACTAGGAGTGAGCAGTACTTC.

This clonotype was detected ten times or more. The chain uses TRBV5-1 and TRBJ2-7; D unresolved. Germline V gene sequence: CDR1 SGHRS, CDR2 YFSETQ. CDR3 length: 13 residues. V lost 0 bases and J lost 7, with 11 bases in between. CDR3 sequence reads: CASSLDRLNEQYF. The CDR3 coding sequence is TGCGCCAGCAGCTTGGACAGACTTAATGAGCAGTACTTC.

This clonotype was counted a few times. CDR3 nucleotides: TGTGCCAGCAGCCCTCAGGCGACTGGGTCTGGAAACACCATATATTTT. Protein: CASSPQATGSGNTIYF. The rearrangement uses TRBV9 and TRBJ1-3, with D hard to call. CDR3 length: 16 amino acids. The V and J ends lost 4 bases and 1 base respectively, with 15 bases between them. Germline V gives CDR1 SGDLS, CDR2 YYNGEE.

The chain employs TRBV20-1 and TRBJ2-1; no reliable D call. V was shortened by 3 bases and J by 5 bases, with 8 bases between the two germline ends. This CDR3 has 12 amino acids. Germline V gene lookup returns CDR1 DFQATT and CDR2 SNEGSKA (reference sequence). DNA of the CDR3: TGCAGTGCTAGCCCGAAACACAATGAGCAGTTCTTC. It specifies CSASPKHNEQFF.

CDR3: CASTRTGGSNTIYF. The CDR3 DNA reads as TGTGCCAGTACCAGGACAGGGGGCTCGAACACCATATATTTT. The chain has TRBV19 and TRBJ1-3; 11 bases map to TRBD1. Germline V gene sequence: CDR1 LNHDA, CDR2 SQIVND (reference sequence). CDR3 length equals 14 residues. V trimming: 7 bases; J trimming: 7 bases; junction bases outside the gene matches: 6.

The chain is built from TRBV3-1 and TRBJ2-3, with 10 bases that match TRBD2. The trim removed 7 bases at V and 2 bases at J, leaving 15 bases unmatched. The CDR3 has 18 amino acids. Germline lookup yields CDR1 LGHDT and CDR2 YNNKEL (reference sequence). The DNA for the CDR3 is TGTGCCAGCACCCCTACATCCGGGACTAGCGACTACACAGATACGCAGTATTTT. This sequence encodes CASTPTSGTSDYTDTQYF.

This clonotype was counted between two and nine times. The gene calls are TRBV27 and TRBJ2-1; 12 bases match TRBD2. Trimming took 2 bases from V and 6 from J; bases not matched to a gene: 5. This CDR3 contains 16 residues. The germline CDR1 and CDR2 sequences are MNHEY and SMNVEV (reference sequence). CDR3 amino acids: CASSLLAGGPGNEQFF. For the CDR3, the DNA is TGTGCCAGCAGTTTACTAGCGGGAGGGCCAGGCAATGAGCAGTTCTTC.

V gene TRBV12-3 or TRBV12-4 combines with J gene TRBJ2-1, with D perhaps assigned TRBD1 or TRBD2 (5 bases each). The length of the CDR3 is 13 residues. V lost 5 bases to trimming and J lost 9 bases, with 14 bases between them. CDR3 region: CASSTVTRGEQFF. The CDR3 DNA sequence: TGTGCCAGCAGTACCGTAACTAGGGGTGAGCAGTTCTTC.